These T cell receptor beta chains were read from a single sample in a study of blood T cell repertoires in COVID-19. Sequenced by immunoSEQ multiplex PCR; TCRdb stores in-frame clones only, minus some. Among fewer than 110,000 clones, nearly 90% were seen once, and the ten largest hold around 3.1%. The sequencing input was peripheral blood. The receptor set was obtained from a man in his fifties or sixties in a cohort sampled during active COVID-19. CDR3s include the opening cysteine and the closing phenylalanine or tryptophan. The D gene is left open where the match is weak. Where a row states a size, it is once, few, many or the class of an expanded clone; other rows omit it.

cdr3_aa,cdr3_nt,d_call,j_call,v_call,clone_size
CASSLSLDFNPGDQYF,TGTGCCAGCAGTTTATCCCTGGACTTCAACCCCGGGGACCAGTACTTC,NA,TRBJ2-5,TRBV28,NA
CASSSGSGGAADTQYF,TGTGCCAGCAGCTCGGGTAGCGGGGGGGCGGCAGATACGCAGTATTTT,TRBD2,TRBJ2-3,TRBV7-9,NA
CASSGGGSDTQYF,TGTGCCAGCAGCGGCGGGGGGTCAGATACGCAGTATTTT,TRBD2,TRBJ2-3,TRBV9,NA
CASSLTGSNEKLFF,TGTGCCAGCAGCTTAACGGGTTCTAATGAAAAACTGTTTTTT,NA,TRBJ1-4,TRBV7-9,NA
CASSLPTGEAFF,TGTGCCAGCAGTTTACCGACCGGGGAAGCTTTCTTT,NA,TRBJ1-1,TRBV27,NA
CASSQETGFGEKLFF,TGTGCCAGCAGCCAAGAGACAGGGTTTGGAGAAAAACTGTTTTTT,TRBD1,TRBJ1-4,TRBV3-1/TRBV3-2,NA
CATSRDFQGELFF,TGTGCCACCAGCAGAGATTTTCAGGGGGAGCTGTTTTTT,NA,TRBJ2-2,TRBV15,NA
CASGSATGELTEAFF,TGCGCCAGTGGCTCAGCTACAGGGGAACTCACTGAAGCTTTCTTT,TRBD1,TRBJ1-1,TRBV5-1,NA
CASSSSGAGANVLTF,TGTGCCAGCAGCTCGTCAGGGGCTGGGGCCAACGTCCTGACTTTC,NA,TRBJ2-6,TRBV7-3,once
CASRPRGSNTGELFF,TGTGCCAGCAGGCCGCGGGGGTCGAACACCGGGGAGCTGTTTTTT,TRBD2,TRBJ2-2,TRBV5-4,once
CASAQGADTQYF,TGTGCCAGTGCCCAGGGGGCAGATACGCAGTATTTT,TRBD1,TRBJ2-3,TRBV6-5,NA
CATSRGGQGASYEQYF,TGTGCCACCAGCAGGGGGGGACAGGGGGCATCCTACGAGCAGTACTTC,TRBD1,TRBJ2-7,TRBV15,NA
CASSRVSEQYF,TGTGCCAGCAGTCGGGTCTCCGAGCAGTACTTC,NA,TRBJ2-7,TRBV11-3,NA
CASSSSGQEPTDTQYF,TGTGCCAGCAGCTCCTCGGGACAGGAGCCCACAGATACGCAGTATTTT,TRBD1,TRBJ2-3,TRBV7-9,NA
CASSQEGGVRREKLFF,TGTGCCAGCAGCCAAGAAGGGGGGGTCAGGCGTGAAAAACTGTTTTTT,NA,TRBJ1-4,TRBV3-1/TRBV3-2,NA
CASSPGLGLAGGSTDTQYF,TGTGCCAGCAGCCCAGGACTCGGACTAGCGGGGGGGAGCACAGATACGCAGTATTTT,TRBD2,TRBJ2-3,TRBV3-1/TRBV3-2,NA
CASSSPGTGTDTQYF,TGTGCCAGCAGCAGCCCTGGGACAGGGACAGATACGCAGTATTTT,TRBD1,TRBJ2-3,TRBV28,NA
CASSSLADRTDTQYF,TGTGCCAGCAGCTCCCTAGCGGACCGCACAGATACGCAGTATTTT,TRBD2,TRBJ2-3,TRBV11-2,NA
CASSSQALNTEAFF,TGTGCCAGCAGTTCACAGGCGTTAAACACTGAAGCTTTCTTT,NA,TRBJ1-1,TRBV2,NA
CSLNRGLGTEAFF,TGCAGCTTGAACAGGGGGCTGGGCACTGAAGCTTTCTTT,TRBD1,TRBJ1-1,TRBV29-1,NA
CASSSGQGINYGYTF,TGCGCCAGCAGCTCCGGACAGGGGATCAACTATGGCTACACCTTC,TRBD1,TRBJ1-2,TRBV5-1,NA
CASSFGLGGTGELFF,TGTGCCAGCAGCTTTGGGCTAGGCGGGACCGGGGAGCTGTTTTTT,NA,TRBJ2-2,TRBV7-2,NA
CASTSRMGDTQYF,TGTGCCAGTACCTCGAGGATGGGAGATACGCAGTATTTT,NA,TRBJ2-3,TRBV19,NA
CASSIGAWEVYGYTF,TGTGCCAGTAGTATAGGTGCGTGGGAGGTCTATGGCTACACCTTC,NA,TRBJ1-2,TRBV19,NA
CASSREGPEAFF,TGTGCCAGCAGCCGCGAGGGCCCTGAAGCTTTCTTT,NA,TRBJ1-1,TRBV7-9,NA
CASSLDGGGARETQYF,TGTGCCAGCAGCTTAGACGGCGGGGGGGCCCGAGAGACCCAGTACTTC,TRBD2,TRBJ2-5,TRBV11-3,NA
CASSLPGTGNTGELFF,TGTGCCAGCAGTTTACCCGGGACAGGGAACACCGGGGAGCTGTTTTTT,TRBD1,TRBJ2-2,TRBV27,NA
CASTPKTGFDAETQYF,TGTGCCAGCACCCCTAAAACAGGGTTCGATGCAGAGACCCAGTACTTC,NA,TRBJ2-5,TRBV5-4,NA
CASSLPTGTGEAFF,TGTGCCAGCAGCCTTCCAACCGGGACAGGGGAAGCTTTCTTT,TRBD1,TRBJ1-1,TRBV3-1/TRBV3-2,NA
CASSSTGQGRNNEQFF,TGTGCCAGCAGCTCCACCGGACAGGGACGAAACAATGAGCAGTTCTTC,TRBD1,TRBJ2-1,TRBV5-4,once
CASSQDWAGDYSYNEQFF,TGCGCCAGCAGCCAAGATTGGGCAGGGGATTACTCCTACAATGAGCAGTTCTTC,NA,TRBJ2-1,TRBV4-3,NA
CASSPGQGFGYTF,TGTGCCAGCAGTCCGGGACAGGGTTTTGGCTACACCTTC,TRBD1,TRBJ1-2,TRBV12-3/TRBV12-4,NA
CSAGYEQYF,TGCAGTGCCGGCTACGAGCAGTACTTC,NA,TRBJ2-7,TRBV20-1,NA
CASSSRQGAYEQYF,TGTGCCAGCAGTTCTCGACAGGGGGCCTACGAGCAGTACTTC,TRBD1,TRBJ2-7,TRBV6-5,NA
CASSLGTGTGEQFF,TGTGCCAGCTCATTGGGGACAGGGACCGGTGAGCAGTTCTTC,TRBD1,TRBJ2-1,TRBV18,NA
CASSLNSNQPQHF,TGTGCCAGCAGCCTAAATAGCAATCAGCCCCAGCATTTT,NA,TRBJ1-5,TRBV6-5,few
CASSFGGATGELFF,TGTGCCAGCAGCTTCGGGGGGGCCACCGGGGAGCTGTTTTTT,TRBD2,TRBJ2-2,TRBV6-5,NA
CASSLRGAAADNEQFF,TGTGCCAGCAGCTTACGGGGGGCGGCAGCAGACAATGAGCAGTTCTTC,NA,TRBJ2-1,TRBV7-6,NA
CASSAGPFETQYF,TGCGCCAGCTCGGCGGGGCCCTTCGAGACCCAGTACTTC,NA,TRBJ2-5,TRBV10-1,NA
CASSWLGQGGTGANVLTF,TGTGCCAGCAGCTGGCTCGGACAGGGAGGAACTGGGGCCAACGTCCTGACTTTC,TRBD1,TRBJ2-6,TRBV7-8,NA
CASRSTGSYNEQFF,TGTGCCAGCAGAAGTACAGGGTCCTACAATGAGCAGTTCTTC,NA,TRBJ2-1,TRBV6-5,NA
CASGVAGGASTDTQYF,TGCGCCAGCGGGGTAGCGGGGGGCGCTAGCACAGATACGCAGTATTTT,TRBD2,TRBJ2-3,TRBV5-1,once